The source of this T cell receptor (beta chain) is a study of esophageal squamous cell carcinoma under preoperative chemotherapy. The overall study: Samples included peripheral blood T cells as well as tumor-infiltrating lymphocytes. Study-level points and caveats: Paclitaxel-nedaplatin therapy caused immediate, substantial clonotype frequency changes. After treatment, tumor-infiltrating lymphocytes seemed to come partly from incoming peripheral T cells, not only local changes.

The time point here: after preoperative PTX-NDP chemotherapy. Preoperative chemotherapy with paclitaxel-nedaplatin was given to patients before surgery. This clonotype was counted at least ten times. Antigen specificity is unknown. The CDR3 has 12 residues. V lost 5 bases to trimming and J lost 5 bases, with 9 bases between them. Germline V lookup: CDR1 MNHNS, CDR2 SASEGT. Using its own MiXCR run on the PCR reads, TCRdb lists one record per CDR3 protein. The sample carries under 13,000 distinct CDR3 sequences, over 55% recorded once. Specimen collection occurred from a patient given preoperative chemotherapy. The chain recombines TRBV6-1 with TRBJ1-2; D uncertain. This receptor was identified in a human donor with esophageal squamous cell carcinoma. The donor label of this sample is uncertain. CDR3 nucleotide sequence: TGTGCCAGCAGTCCTGGATCATATGGCTACACCTTC. As protein: CASSPGSYGYTF.